Listed here are 16 T cell receptor beta chains from one sample, sequenced in a study of cytomegalovirus exposure and HLA in healthy donors. The study ran its PCR with 60 Vbeta and 13 Jbeta primers. The table came from immunoSEQ multiplex PCR; TCRdb's copy has only in-frame clones and leaves some out. Of 140,000 to 150,000 clones detected, around 78% appear once; the ten largest clones hold 3%. Sequenced material: PBMCs. The source is a man aged 40-49 years in good health and CMV-seropositive.

The chain has TRBV21-1 and TRBJ1-5; whether TRBD1, the table's D call, matches the DNA was not checked. TRBV21-1 is classified as a pseudogene. The CDR3 spans 17 residues. This CDR3 is CASTGGISPYSNQPQHF. The DNA of the CDR3 is TGTGCCAGCACAGGGGGCATAAGCCCCTATAGCAATCAGCCCCAGCATTTT.

This clone was picked up a small number of times. The chain carries TRBV18 and TRBJ1-2, with TRBD1 identical over 9 bases. After removal of 5 bases from V and 6 bases from J, the junction contained 13 bases not matched to a gene. This CDR3 region has 16 residues. The germline gives CDR1 KGHSH, CDR2 LQKENI. The CDR3 region has the DNA TGTGCCAGCTCATCGCCCTACAGGGGGCTCTATGATGGCTACACCTTC. As protein: CASSSPYRGLYDGYTF.

J is TRBJ1-2 and V is TRBV18; TRBD1 matches at 8 bases. Per germline, CDR1 KGHSH and CDR2 LQKENI. The trim removed 8 bases at V and 2 bases at J, leaving 13 bases unmatched. This CDR3 has 16 amino acids. CDR3 in DNA: TGTGCCAGCGAGGGGGGACAGGTGAAGTTGAACTATGGCTACACCTTC. It encodes CASEGGQVKLNYGYTF.

This clone was recorded a few times. J is TRBJ2-3 and V is TRBV28; the D gene is possibly TRBD2 (7 bases). Germline V gives CDR1 MDHEN, CDR2 SYDVKM. The germline V and J ends were trimmed by 10 bases and 1 base, with 18 bases remaining between them. The CDR3 contains 15 residues. The CDR3 is CATKKGGHGTDTQYF. The CDR3 DNA is TGTGCCACCAAGAAGGGGGGGCACGGCACAGATACGCAGTATTTT. Looking up the rest from reference TRBV28 and TRBJ2-3 gives the full variable domain: DVKVTQSSRYLVKRTGEKVFLECVQDMDHENMFWYRQDPGLGLRLIYFSYDVKMKEKGDIPEGYSVSREKKERFSLILESASTNQTSMYLCATKKGGHGTDTQYFGPGTRLTVL.

The CDR3 protein is CAISESGQGGEKLFF. DNA of the CDR3: TGTGCCATCAGTGAGTCGGGACAGGGGGGTGAAAAACTGTTTTTT. The V call is TRBV10-3, the J call TRBJ1-4, with 11 bases identical to TRBD1. V lost 0 bases, J lost 7 bases, and 1 base stayed unmatched. Germline CDR1 is ENHRY and CDR2 is SYGVKD. The length of the CDR3 is 15 residues.

This clone appeared a few times. The chain employs TRBV5-1 and TRBJ2-3; a weak D match, TRBD1 (5 bases). V was cut by 0 bases and J by 3 bases, with 17 bases left in between. The CDR3 contains 17 residues. The germline V gene encodes CDR1 SGHRS and CDR2 YFSETQ. The CDR3 loop reads CASSLGSTAGLTDTQYF. The CDR3 DNA reads TGCGCCAGCAGCTTGGGATCGACTGCAGGGTTAACAGATACGCAGTATTTT.

For this clone: The junction and the germline gene differ at one end; a read error may be behind it. This chain joins TRBV30 and TRBJ2-7; 12 positions match TRBD2. The V gene's germline CDR1 is GTSNPN and CDR2 SVGIG (reference sequence). The CDR3 runs 14 residues. CDR3 amino acids: CAWSEVQTSGRTSF. The CDR3 coding sequence is TGTGCCTGGAGTGAGGTTCAAACTAGCGGGAGGACTTCATTC.

This clone was detected only once. The chain is built from TRBV2 and TRBJ1-1, with TRBD1 identical over 7 bases. V shed 6 bases and J 1 base; nucleotides not matched to a gene: 5. Per the germline V gene, CDR1 is SNHLY and CDR2 is FYNNEI. The CDR3 loop spans 14 amino acids. The CDR3 is CASRTGYSNTEAFF. The CDR3 region has the DNA TGTGCCAGCAGGACAGGGTACTCGAACACTGAAGCTTTCTTT. The whole variable domain, filled in from reference TRBV2 and TRBJ1-1, reads EPEVTQTPSHQVTQMGQEVILRCVPISNHLYFYWYRQILGQKVEFLVSFYNNEISEKSEIFDDQFSVERPDGSNFTLKIRSTKLEDSAMYFCASRTGYSNTEAFFGQGTRLTVV.

Only a few counts were recorded for this clone. The chain combines TRBV6-6 with TRBJ2-3, with TRBD1 identical over 8 bases. Per the germline V gene, CDR1 is MNHNY and CDR2 is SVGAGI (reference sequence). The CDR3 has 15 amino acids. The V segment lost 2 bases and the J segment 6 bases; nucleotides outside the gene matches: 7. The chain's CDR3 is CASSYADRVKDTQYF. The CDR3 nucleotides read TGTGCCAGCAGTTACGCGGACAGGGTAAAGGATACGCAGTATTTT.

This clone has a handful of counts. The chain combines TRBV6-5 with TRBJ1-1, with D perhaps TRBD1 (5 bases). CDR3 size: 13 residues. CDR1 MNHEY and CDR2 SVGAGI come from the germline V gene. Between the trimmed V and J ends, which lost 0 bases and 5 bases, there was a span of 7 bases. DNA for the CDR3: TGTGCCAGCAGTTACTCGGGGGGGACTGAAGCTTTCTTT. It yields the protein CASSYSGGTEAFF.

This rearrangement joins TRBV9 to TRBJ1-1, with a tentative D call TRBD1 (5 bases). Germline V gene sequence: CDR1 SGDLS, CDR2 YYNGEE. Trimming left V 3 bases short and J 1 base short, with 7 bases between. CDR3 length equals 13 residues. CDR3 sequence (DNA): TGTGCCAGCAGCGCCCAGGGGAACACTGAAGCTTTCTTT. Its translation: CASSAQGNTEAFF.

The chain couples TRBV6-5 to TRBJ1-4, with D perhaps TRBD1 (6 bases). CDR1 MNHEY and CDR2 SVGAGI come from the germline V gene. The CDR3 spans 14 residues. V was pared by 6 bases and J by 8 bases, with 16 bases between. The CDR3 reads CASRSDRLAEKLFF. The CDR3 DNA reads as TGTGCCAGCAGAAGCGACAGGTTGGCCGAAAAACTGTTTTTT.

This clone was recorded a few times. The rearrangement links TRBV6-1 to TRBJ1-5; D is unclear. The CDR3 is made up of 16 amino acids. Germline V gene data show CDR1 as MNHNS and CDR2 as SASEGT. The germline V and J ends were trimmed by 3 bases and 0 bases, with 12 bases remaining between them. The CDR3 DNA sequence: TGTGCCAGCAGTGATATGTTCCGGTATAGCAATCAGCCCCAGCATTTT. This gives the protein CASSDMFRYSNQPQHF.

This clone has only a few counts. The genes are TRBV7-2 and TRBJ2-7; 8 bases fit TRBD2. Trimming removed 1 base from V and 7 bases from J; junction bases left unmatched: 12. Germline CDR1 and CDR2: SGHTA and FQGNSA. The CDR3 contains 16 residues. CDR3 protein: CASSLGPSVLAGEQYF. The CDR3 DNA is TGTGCCAGCAGCTTAGGCCCTTCCGTGTTAGCGGGGGAGCAGTACTTC.

For this clone: The junction and the germline gene differ at one end; a read error may be behind it. J is TRBJ2-7 and V is TRBV7-7; TRBD1 agrees at 9 bases. The CDR3 loop spans 16 amino acids. CDR1 and CDR2 from the germline V gene are SSHAT and FNYEAQ (reference sequence). The CDR3 DNA reads as TGTACCAGCAGCTCTAGTCCCGGGACAGGGACGGGCGAGCAGTACTTC. As protein: CTSSSSPGTGTGEQYF.

The chain employs TRBV30 and TRBJ1-5; possible D gene TRBD1, 6 bases. CDR3 length: 14 residues. The V and J ends lost 0 bases and 3 bases respectively, with 9 bases between them. The germline V gene encodes CDR1 GTSNPN and CDR2 SVGIG (reference sequence). CDR3 nucleotide sequence: TGTGCCTGGAGTGTGGGACACAACAATCAGCCCCAGCATTTT. Translating it yields CAWSVGHNNQPQHF. The full variable domain, with the rest looked up from reference TRBV30 and TRBJ1-5, is SQTIHQWPATLVQPVGSPLSLECTVEGTSNPNLYWYRQAAGRGLQLLFYSVGIGQISSEVPQNLSASRPQDRQFILSSKKLLLSDSGFYLCAWSVGHNNQPQHFGDGTRLSIL.